This T cell receptor beta chain is from a study of T cells after yellow fever vaccination. In the study overall: The fractions with low cell numbers were processed using SMART-Seq v4 Ultra Low Input. Study outcomes and limitations: The booster response re-showed most primary clones: 96% CD4, almost 90% CD8. There was a small share of clonotypes that showed up in both the CD4 and CD8 compartments. Though weaker, the secondary response peaked faster, on day 5 versus 15.

This clonotype was observed a few times. Its target is not known. TCRdb analysed the 5' RACE reads with MiXCR anew, one entry per CDR3 protein. The sample records approximately 300,000 distinct CDR3 sequences, about 11% being singletons. The receptor comes from a man between 18 and 35 years old who received the YFV17D yellow fever vaccine. Source: CD4+ T cells sorted from PBMCs, taken 45 days after the yellow fever booster vaccination.

DNA of the CDR3: TGTGCCAGCAGTTACCCTGACAGGTCCGGGGGGCCCCAGCATTTT. Translating gives CASSYPDRSGGPQHF. The V gene is TRBV6-6, the J gene TRBJ1-5; a possible D gene is TRBD1 (6 bases). Between the trimmed V and J ends, which lost 2 bases and 9 bases, there was a span of 17 bases. This CDR3 is built from 15 residues. The germline V gene encodes CDR1 MNHNY and CDR2 SVGAGI (reference sequence).